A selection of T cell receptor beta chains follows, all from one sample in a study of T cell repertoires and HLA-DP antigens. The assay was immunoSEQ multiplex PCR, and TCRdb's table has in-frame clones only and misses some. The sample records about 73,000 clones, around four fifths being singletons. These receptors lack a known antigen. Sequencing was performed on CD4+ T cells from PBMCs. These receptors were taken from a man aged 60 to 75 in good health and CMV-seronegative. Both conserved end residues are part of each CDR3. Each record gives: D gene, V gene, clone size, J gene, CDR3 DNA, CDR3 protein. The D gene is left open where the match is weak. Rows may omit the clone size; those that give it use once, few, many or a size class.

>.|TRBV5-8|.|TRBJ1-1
TGTGCCAGCACCTCGCGTGTCCTCCGGACAGAAGCTTTCTTT
CASTSRVLRTEAFF
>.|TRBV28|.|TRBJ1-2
TGTGCCAGCCTAGGGACTCCCTTTGGCTACACCTTC
CASLGTPFGYTF
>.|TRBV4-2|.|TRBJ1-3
TGTGCCAGCAGCCAAGTCGCACAGGGCGGCTCTGGAAACACCATATATTTT
CASSQVAQGGSGNTIYF
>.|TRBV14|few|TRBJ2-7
TGTGCCAGCAGCTGGCAGGGGCTCTCCTACGAGCAGTACTTC
CASSWQGLSYEQYF
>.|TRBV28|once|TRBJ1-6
TGTGCCACCGCCCAGGCAGGCGCCAATTCACCCCTCCACTTT
CATAQAGANSPLHF
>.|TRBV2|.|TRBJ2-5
TGTGCCAGCAGTGAATGGTCCGTGCAAGAGACCCAGTACTTC
CASSEWSVQETQYF
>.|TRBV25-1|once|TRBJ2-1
TGTGCCAGCAGTGAGGACTGGGAAACTGAGCAGTTCTTC
CASSEDWETEQFF
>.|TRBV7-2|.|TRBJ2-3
TGTGCCAGCAGCTTAGCCGGCCTCAGCACAGATACGCAGTATTTT
CASSLAGLSTDTQYF
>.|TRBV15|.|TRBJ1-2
TGTGCCACCAGCAGAGATTTGGCAGGGCCTAGTGGCTACACCTTC
CATSRDLAGPSGYTF
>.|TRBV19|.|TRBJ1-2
TGTGCCAGTAGTATGGACAGAACCTACTATGGCTACACCTTC
CASSMDRTYYGYTF
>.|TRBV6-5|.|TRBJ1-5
TGTGCCAGCAGTTTACAGGGTGGCAATCAGCCCCAGCATTTT
CASSLQGGNQPQHF
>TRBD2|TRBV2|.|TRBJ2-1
TGTGCCAGTACCAGGGGACTAGCCCAGCATGAGCAGTTCTTC
CASTRGLAQHEQFF
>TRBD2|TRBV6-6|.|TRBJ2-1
TGTGCCACCACACAAGGGAGGGAAGAGGAGCAGTTCTTC
CATTQGREEEQFF
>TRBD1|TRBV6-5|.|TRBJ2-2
TGTGCCAGCAGTTTCGGACAGGGACCCACCGGGGAGCTGTTTTTT
CASSFGQGPTGELFF
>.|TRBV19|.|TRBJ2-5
TGTGCCAGTAGTATTACCGGGACAAGCCGGGAGACCCAGTACTTC
CASSITGTSRETQYF
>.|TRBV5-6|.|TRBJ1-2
TGTGCCAGCAGCTTATTTGGGGCCAGTGGGTCGGACGGCTACACCTTC
CASSLFGASGSDGYTF
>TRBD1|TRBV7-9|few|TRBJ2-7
TGTGCCAGCAGCCTGACAGGGGCCGTCGAGAACGAGCAGTACTTC
CASSLTGAVENEQYF
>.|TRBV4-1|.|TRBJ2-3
TGCGCCAGCAGCCAAGAGCAGGGCCTGAGCACAGATACGCAGTATTTT
CASSQEQGLSTDTQYF
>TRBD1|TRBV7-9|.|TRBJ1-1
TGTGCCAGCAGCCGTGGACAGGGTGGTTTCACTGAAGCTTTCTTT
CASSRGQGGFTEAFF
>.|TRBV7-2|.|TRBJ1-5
TGTGCCAGCAGCTTAGGTTCAGGAAGCATACAGCCCCAGCATTTT
CASSLGSGSIQPQHF
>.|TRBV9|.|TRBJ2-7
TGTGCCAGCAGCGCCACCATAGGCGCACCCTACGAGCAGTACTTC
CASSATIGAPYEQYF
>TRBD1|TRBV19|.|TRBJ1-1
TGTGCCAGTAGGCGGGACAGGGACACTGAAGCTTTCTTT
CASRRDRDTEAFF
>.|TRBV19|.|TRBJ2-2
TGTGCCAGCGTTACAGACAGATTCACCGGGGAGCTGTTTTTT
CASVTDRFTGELFF
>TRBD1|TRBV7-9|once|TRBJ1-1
TGTGCCAGCAGCCGACAGGGGGAGAGCACTGAAGCTTTCTTT
CASSRQGESTEAFF
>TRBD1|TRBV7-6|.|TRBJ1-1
TGTGCCAGCAGCCCAAAGACAGGGCGAAGCACTGAAGCTTTCTTT
CASSPKTGRSTEAFF
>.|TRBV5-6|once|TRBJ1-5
TGTGCCAGCAGCTTTGGGACCGAGAATCAGCCCCAGCATTTT
CASSFGTENQPQHF
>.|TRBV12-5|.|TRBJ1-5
TGTGCTAGTGGTCATGGGGGGTATAGCAATCAGCCCCAGCATTTT
CASGHGGYSNQPQHF
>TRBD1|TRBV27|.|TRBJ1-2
TGTGCCAGCAGTTACTCACAGGGGGTGGGTGGCTACACCTTC
CASSYSQGVGGYTF
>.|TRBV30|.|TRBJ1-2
TGTGCCTGGAGTGTACAGAACAACTATGGCTACACCTTC
CAWSVQNNYGYTF
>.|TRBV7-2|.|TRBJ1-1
TGTGCCAGCAGCTTAGACCCCCTGAACACTGAAGCTTTCTTT
CASSLDPLNTEAFF
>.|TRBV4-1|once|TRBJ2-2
TGCGCCAGCAGCCAAGAGCCAACTACCGGGGAGCTGTTTTTT
CASSQEPTTGELFF
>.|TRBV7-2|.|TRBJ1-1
TGTGCCAGCAGCCCAGACCAATTCGCGAGGGCAGATAAAGCTTTCTTT
CASSPDQFARADKAFF
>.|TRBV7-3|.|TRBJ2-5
TGTGCCAGCAGCCCATTCGGGGAGCGGGAGACCCAGTACTTC
CASSPFGERETQYF
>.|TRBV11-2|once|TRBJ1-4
TGTGCCAGCAGCTTAGATCGCGGGGGGAGGAGTGAAAAACTGTTTTTT
CASSLDRGGRSEKLFF
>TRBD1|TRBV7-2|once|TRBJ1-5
TGTGCCAGCAGAACTGGGACAGGTGGCGGCAATCAGCCCCAGCATTTT
CASRTGTGGGNQPQHF
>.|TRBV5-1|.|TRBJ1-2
TGCGCCAGCAGCCCTGGTCAGGGGCGCTATGGCTACACCTTC
CASSPGQGRYGYTF
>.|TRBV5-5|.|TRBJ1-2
TGTGCCAGCAGCTTGGACGGTGGTAACTATGGCTACACCTTC
CASSLDGGNYGYTF
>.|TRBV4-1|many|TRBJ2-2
TGCGCCAGCAGCCAAGTCGCAGGGTACACCGGGGAGCTGTTTTTT
CASSQVAGYTGELFF
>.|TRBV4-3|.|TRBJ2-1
TGCGCCAGCAGCCAAGATTTAGCAGGGTTCGTCCAGTTCTTC
CASSQDLAGFVQFF
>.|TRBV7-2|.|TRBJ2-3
TGTGCCAGCAGCCCGCCTCGGGGGCGTACGCAGTATTTT
CASSPPRGRTQYF
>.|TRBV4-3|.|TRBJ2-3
TGCGCCAGCAGCCAAGGGGGGAGTAAGGATACGCAGTATTTT
CASSQGGSKDTQYF
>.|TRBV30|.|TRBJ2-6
TGTGCCTGGGTCCGTCCAGGGGCTGGGGCCAACGTCCTGACTTTC
CAWVRPGAGANVLTF
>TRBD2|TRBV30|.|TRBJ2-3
TGTGCCTGGGGGAGCGGGGTCACAGATACGCAGTATTTT
CAWGSGVTDTQYF
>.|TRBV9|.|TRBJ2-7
TGTGCCAGCAGCGTAGAGACAGAGGCCTACGAGCAGTACTTC
CASSVETEAYEQYF
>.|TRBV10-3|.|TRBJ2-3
TGTGCCATCCTCTCGACAGATACGCAGTATTTT
CAILSTDTQYF
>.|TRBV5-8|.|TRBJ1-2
TGTGCCAGCAGCAGTGACACAGGGTTATATGGCTACACCTTC
CASSSDTGLYGYTF
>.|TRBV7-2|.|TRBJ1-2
TGTGCCAGCGCTGTGGGGGGTAACTATGGCTACACCTTC
CASAVGGNYGYTF
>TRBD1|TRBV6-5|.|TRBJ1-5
TGTGCCAGCACTCCTCGACAGGGACATCAGCCCCAGCATTTT
CASTPRQGHQPQHF